The 17 T cell receptor beta chains reported below all come from one sample, sequenced in a study of cytomegalovirus exposure and HLA in healthy donors. The primer mix had 60 Vbeta and 13 Jbeta primers. Using immunoSEQ multiplex PCR, the repertoire was profiled, and TCRdb retains in-frame clones only, with some absent. The table includes 150,000 to 200,000 clones, just under 80% detected once. The sample taken for sequencing was PBMCs. Receptor source: a woman aged 25 to 39 in good health and CMV-seropositive.

The chain uses TRBV25-1 and TRBJ1-5; 8 bases fit TRBD1. Germline CDR1 is MGHDK and CDR2 is SYGVNS. The CDR3 loop spans 18 amino acids. After removal of 4 bases from V and 0 bases from J, the junction contained 11 bases not matched to a gene. The CDR3 sequence: CASSVIQGDLNSNQPQHF. In nucleotides, the CDR3 is TGTGCCAGCAGTGTGATACAGGGGGATCTAAATAGCAATCAGCCCCAGCATTTT. The whole variable domain, remainder taken from reference TRBV25-1 and TRBJ1-5, is EADIYQTPRYLVIGTGKKITLECSQTMGHDKMYWYQQDPGMELHLIHYSYGVNSTEKGDLSSESTVSRIRTEHFPLTLESARPSHTSQYLCASSVIQGDLNSNQPQHFGDGTRLSIL.

In its sample, this clone was seen a few times. The chain carries TRBV21-1 and TRBJ2-7; the table's D call TRBD1 went unverified against the DNA. TRBV21-1 is annotated as a pseudogene. The CDR3 loop spans 17 amino acids. CDR3 amino acids: CASSKESETGSSYEQYF. The CDR3 coding sequence is TGTGCCAGCAGCAAAGAATCGGAGACAGGGAGCTCCTACGAGCAGTACTTC.

The CDR3 protein is CASSLSLYSSGSSYEQYF. CDR3 DNA sequence: TGTGCCAGCAGTTTATCCCTCTATAGTAGCGGTAGCTCCTACGAGCAGTACTTC. The chain is built from TRBV28 and TRBJ2-7; D perhaps matches TRBD2 (6 bases). Trimming cost V 1 base and J 0 bases, with 19 bases left between them. Per germline, CDR1 MDHEN and CDR2 SYDVKM. The CDR3 is 18 residues long.

A remark on this clone: Compared with germline, one end of the junction differs, possibly owing to a read error. J is TRBJ1-5 and V is TRBV19; D call uncertain. CDR3 length equals 14 residues. CDR1 is LNHDA, CDR2 SQIVND, per germline (reference sequence). DNA of the CDR3: TGTGCCAGTAGCATAGACGCGACAAATCAGCCCCAGCATTTT. Translated: CASSIDATNQPQHF.

Here the CDR3 reads CASSVAPGDRSYEQYF. CDR3 in DNA: TGTGCCAGCAGCGTAGCCCCAGGTGACAGGTCCTACGAGCAGTACTTC. V gene TRBV9 combines with J gene TRBJ2-7, with a possible D match to TRBD1 (6 bases). V was shortened by 0 bases and J by 1 base, with 14 bases between the two germline ends. This CDR3 is 16 amino acids long. Looked up from germline, CDR1 is SGDLS and CDR2 is YYNGEE.

The rearrangement links TRBV2 to TRBJ1-5; no clear D gene. This CDR3 is 13 amino acids long. From germline, CDR1 is SNHLY and CDR2 FYNNEI. Trimming took 1 base from V and 5 from J, leaving 6 bases between them. CDR3 in DNA: TGTGCCAGCAGTGAAGGGACTTATCAGCCCCAGCATTTT. This encodes CASSEGTYQPQHF.

The chain employs TRBV5-6 and TRBJ1-4; TRBD1 matches at 11 bases. The CDR3 sequence is 17 residues long. Germline V gene data show CDR1 as SGHDT and CDR2 as YYEEEE. V was clipped by 0 bases and J by 3 bases; unmatched bases: 4. This chain's CDR3 is CASSLVGTGGANEKLFF. The CDR3 nucleotides read TGTGCCAGCAGCTTGGTAGGGACAGGGGGAGCTAATGAAAAACTGTTTTTT.

This clone has just a few counts. The chain carries TRBV6-5 and TRBJ2-2, with a tentative D call TRBD2 (6 bases). V dropped 2 bases and J dropped 3 bases, with 10 bases sitting between them. The V gene's germline CDR1 is MNHEY and CDR2 SVGAGI. This CDR3 has 15 residues. This CDR3 is CASSYGGWDTGELFF. The CDR3 bases are TGTGCCAGCAGTTACGGGGGGTGGGACACCGGGGAGCTGTTTTTT.

The genes are TRBV19 and TRBJ2-1, with 7 bases identical to TRBD1. The CDR3 sequence is 12 residues long. V was clipped by 6 bases and J by 9 bases; unmatched bases: 5. CDR1 and CDR2 from the germline V gene are LNHDA and SQIVND (reference sequence). The CDR3 DNA sequence: TGTGCCAGTAGCCATGACAGGGTTGAGCAGTTCTTC. It encodes CASSHDRVEQFF.

This chain's CDR3 is CASSIDGEQGKRPQHF. CDR3 in DNA: TGTGCCAGTAGTATAGACGGAGAACAGGGCAAGAGGCCCCAGCATTTT. The rearrangement links TRBV19 to TRBJ1-5, with D tentatively TRBD1 (6 bases). Germline values: CDR1 LNHDA, CDR2 SQIVND (reference sequence). Between the trimmed V and J ends, which lost 0 bases and 9 bases, there was a span of 18 bases. The CDR3 is 16 amino acids.

This chain links TRBV6-4 with TRBJ2-5, with D maybe TRBD1 (7 bases). Per germline, CDR1 MRHNA and CDR2 SNTAGT. V gave up 4 bases and J gave up 2 bases, with 14 bases separating them. The CDR3 is 15 residues long. CDR3 in amino acids: CASSAGTAGQETQYF. The DNA for the CDR3 is TGTGCCAGCAGTGCGGGGACAGCGGGTCAAGAGACCCAGTACTTC.

This clone occurred a few times. This sequence joins TRBV4-1 and TRBJ2-7, with a tentative D call TRBD1 (5 bases). Germline loops: CDR1 MGHRA, CDR2 YSYEKL. The CDR3 runs to 14 residues. V lost 1 base and J 2 bases, leaving 9 bases between the germline ends. DNA of the CDR3: TGCGCCAGCAGCCAAGTCAAGGGGACCTACGAGCAGTACTTC. Amino acids: CASSQVKGTYEQYF.

The V and J genes are TRBV9 and TRBJ2-2, with 12 bases matching TRBD2. The CDR3 sequence is 17 residues long. Germline V gene data show CDR1 as SGDLS and CDR2 as YYNGEE. V lost 2 bases, J lost 1 base, and 3 bases stayed unmatched. CDR3 sequence (DNA): TGTGCCAGCAGCGTGACTAGCGGGGGCGAGAACACCGGGGAGCTGTTTTTT. This encodes CASSVTSGGENTGELFF. Combining the CDR3 with reference TRBV9 and TRBJ2-2 gives the whole variable domain DSGVTQTPKHLITATGQRVTLRCSPRSGDLSVYWYQQSLDQGLQFLIQYYNGEERAKGNILERFSAQQFPDLHSELNLSSLELGDSALYFCASSVTSGGENTGELFFGEGSRLTVL.

The rearrangement joins TRBV19 to TRBJ1-4; 11 bases fit TRBD1. This CDR3 has 19 amino acids. J lost 8 bases, V lost 3 bases, and 17 bases had no gene match. CDR1 and CDR2 from the germline V gene are LNHDA and SQIVND (reference sequence). For the CDR3, the DNA is TGTGCCAGTAGTATGAAGAATGCGCTATTGGACAGGGGGCGAGAAAAACTGTTTTTT. Its translation: CASSMKNALLDRGREKLFF.

The rearrangement uses TRBV5-4 and TRBJ1-2; D remains unclear. The CDR3 runs to 11 residues. V lost 1 base, J lost 6 bases, and 4 bases lay in between. CDR1 and CDR2 from the germline V gene are SGHNT and YYREEE (reference sequence). In DNA, the CDR3 is TGTGCCAGCAGCTTGCGGGATGGCTACACCTTC. Translating it yields CASSLRDGYTF.

This clone appeared a few times. This chain uses TRBV19 with TRBJ1-2, with TRBD1 identical over 7 bases. The CDR3 totals 14 residues. V lost 7 bases to trimming and J lost 5 bases; unmatched junction nucleotides: 10. CDR1 and CDR2 (germline): LNHDA, SQIVND (reference sequence). The CDR3 coding sequence is TGTGCCAGTAAGGGAACAGGGGAAGGGTATGGCTACACCTTC. Its translation is CASKGTGEGYGYTF. Together with reference TRBV19 and TRBJ1-2, the CDR3 gives the full variable domain: DGGITQSPKYLFRKEGQNVTLSCEQNLNHDAMYWYRQDPGQGLRLIYYSQIVNDFQKGDIAEGYSVSREKKESFPLTVTSAQKNPTAFYLCASKGTGEGYGYTFGSGTRLTVV.

This clone was picked up many times. V gene TRBV10-3 combines with J gene TRBJ1-1; 7 nucleotides line up with TRBD1. V was pared by 3 bases and J by 2 bases, with 3 bases of the junction left unmatched. The CDR3 extends over 14 amino acids. CDR1 is ENHRY and CDR2 is SYGVKD in the germline V gene. CDR3 sequence (DNA): TGTGCCATCAGTGACAGACAGGGAAACACTGAAGCTTTCTTT. Protein: CAISDRQGNTEAFF.